This is a list of T cell receptor beta chains from one sample in a study of cytomegalovirus exposure and HLA in healthy donors. The repertoire was sequenced with immunoSEQ multiplex PCR; TCRdb's copy has only in-frame clones and lacks some. This sample has 65,000 to 90,000 clones; around 70% occur once, and the top ten carry 15% to 20%. Sequenced input: PBMCs. The receptors originated from a woman aged 40 to 49 in good health and CMV-seropositive. CDR3s include the opening cysteine and the closing phenylalanine or tryptophan. Fields, in order: D gene, V gene, J gene, CDR3 protein. D genes are given only for firm matches.

D: .; V: TRBV20-1; J: TRBJ1-2; CDR3: CSALDSYGYTF
D: .; V: TRBV6-1; J: TRBJ1-1; CDR3: CASTLDPGSTEAFF
D: TRBD2; V: TRBV9; J: TRBJ2-1; CDR3: CASSVGGGSYNEQFF
D: TRBD1; V: TRBV6-5; J: TRBJ1-2; CDR3: CASSYGSTGGGYTF
D: .; V: TRBV11-3; J: TRBJ2-3; CDR3: CASSLRSTDTQYF
D: TRBD1; V: TRBV6-5; J: TRBJ2-7; CDR3: CASSYYRQGYEQYF
D: TRBD1; V: TRBV2; J: TRBJ1-2; CDR3: CASSRTGGVAGYTF
D: TRBD1; V: TRBV15; J: TRBJ2-7; CDR3: CATSTRDRAYEQYF
D: .; V: TRBV11-2; J: TRBJ2-7; CDR3: CASSFIPGRVEQYF
D: TRBD2; V: TRBV6-5; J: TRBJ2-4; CDR3: CASSYSPTAGYLQYF
D: .; V: TRBV7-2; J: TRBJ1-1; CDR3: CASSGGHWNTEAFF
D: TRBD1; V: TRBV2; J: TRBJ2-5; CDR3: CASSEGRGPRETQYF
D: TRBD1; V: TRBV5-4; J: TRBJ1-2; CDR3: CASSLDDVQGAYGYTF
D: .; V: TRBV6-1; J: TRBJ1-2; CDR3: CASSELENYGYTF
D: TRBD1; V: TRBV2; J: TRBJ2-7; CDR3: CARGTGGAEQYF
D: .; V: TRBV28; J: TRBJ2-3; CDR3: CASLQGNTDTQYF
D: .; V: TRBV13; J: TRBJ2-7; CDR3: CASKRAPLGRVGEQYF
D: TRBD2; V: TRBV19; J: TRBJ2-3; CDR3: CASSTGLAGGTDTQYF
D: .; V: TRBV5-6; J: TRBJ2-7; CDR3: CASTTNSYEQYF
D: .; V: TRBV6-5; J: TRBJ1-1; CDR3: CASTRRMDTEAFF
D: .; V: TRBV6-5; J: TRBJ1-4; CDR3: CASSYGPQATNEKLFF
D: TRBD2; V: TRBV2; J: TRBJ2-7; CDR3: CASSATSGGYEQYF
D: TRBD1; V: TRBV6-1; J: TRBJ1-4; CDR3: CASSGRTGLFTELFF
D: TRBD2; V: TRBV19; J: TRBJ2-1; CDR3: CASSTSGRANEQFF
D: TRBD2; V: TRBV14; J: TRBJ2-1; CDR3: CASSHPAPLAGGYPGIPYNEQFF
D: .; V: TRBV6-5; J: TRBJ1-1; CDR3: CASSSKGGVNTEAFF
D: TRBD1; V: TRBV7-2; J: TRBJ2-7; CDR3: CASSSGQGPYEQYF
D: TRBD2; V: TRBV28; J: TRBJ2-7; CDR3: CASKGGRSYEQYF